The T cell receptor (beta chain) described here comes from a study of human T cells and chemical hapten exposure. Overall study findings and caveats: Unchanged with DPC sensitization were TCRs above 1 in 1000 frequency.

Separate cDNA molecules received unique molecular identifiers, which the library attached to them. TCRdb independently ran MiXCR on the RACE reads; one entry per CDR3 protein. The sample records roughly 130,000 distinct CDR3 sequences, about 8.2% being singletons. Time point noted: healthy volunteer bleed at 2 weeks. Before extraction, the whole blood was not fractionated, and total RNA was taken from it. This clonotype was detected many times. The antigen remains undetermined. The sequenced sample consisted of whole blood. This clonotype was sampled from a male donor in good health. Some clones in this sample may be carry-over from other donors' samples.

CDR3 sequence (DNA): TGTGCCAGCAGAAATCAGTGGTACACTGAAGCTTTCTTT. It translates to CASRNQWYTEAFF. The chain couples TRBV3-1 to TRBJ1-1, with D unresolved. Germline V gene data show CDR1 as LGHDT and CDR2 as YNNKEL (reference sequence). Trimming cost V 6 bases and J 3 bases, with 11 bases left between them. There are 13 residues in the CDR3.